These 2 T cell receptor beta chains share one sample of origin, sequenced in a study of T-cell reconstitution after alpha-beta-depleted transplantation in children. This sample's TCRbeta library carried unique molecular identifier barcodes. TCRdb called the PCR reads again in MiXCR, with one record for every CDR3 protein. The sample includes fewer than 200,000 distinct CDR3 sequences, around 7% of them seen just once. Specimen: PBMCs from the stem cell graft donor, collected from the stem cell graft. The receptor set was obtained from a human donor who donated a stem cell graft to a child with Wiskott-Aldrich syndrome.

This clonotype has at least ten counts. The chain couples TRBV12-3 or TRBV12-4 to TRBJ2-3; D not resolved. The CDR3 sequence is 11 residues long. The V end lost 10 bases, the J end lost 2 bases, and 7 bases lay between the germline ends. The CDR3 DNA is TGTGCCACCTCGTACACAGATACGCAGTATTTT. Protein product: CATSYTDTQYF.

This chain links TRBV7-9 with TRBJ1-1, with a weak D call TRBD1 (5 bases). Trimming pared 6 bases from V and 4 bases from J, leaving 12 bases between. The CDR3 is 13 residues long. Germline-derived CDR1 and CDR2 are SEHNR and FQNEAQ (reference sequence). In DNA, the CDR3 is TGTGCCAGCAGTCGAAACGGGGGCACTGAAGCTTTCTTT. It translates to CASSRNGGTEAFF.